Described below is a single T cell receptor (beta chain) sequence and its context. Its antigen is currently not known. Base-call qualities are not available, and no considerably larger clone is one nucleotide away. The data are from a study of blood T cell repertoires in COVID-19 (dated by TCRdb to 2020 to 2021). Turning to the overall study: Collaborator samples came from the United States, Italy and Spain and covered acute and convalescent phases of COVID-19. The prospective study material was composed of cDNA or gDNA derived from T cells, B-cell-depleted T cells, or PBMCs. Deeply sampled blood TCRbeta repertoires from subjects exposed to, actively infected with, or recovered from COVID-19 were included in the dataset. Samples were obtained from the ongoing ImmuneRACE study (first 160 participants) and from roughly 1,300 subjects provided by 6 global collaborators. Sample metadata almost always included a de-identified subject ID, COVID-19 status, age in years and sex. The repertoires were released in a freely available public database intended as a resource for research on the immune response to SARS-CoV-2. HLA class I and class II types, where available, came from metadata supplied by the sample provider rather than from assay-based typing.

From cysteine to phenylalanine, the CDR3 is 12 amino acids long. Only CDR3 DNA remains: 36 bases, in frame from the first base. The germline V end is reduced by 5 bases and the J end by 7 bases; junction bases left unmatched: 4. TCRbeta CDR3 regions were amplified from genomic DNA using the immunoSEQ Assay, a bias-controlled multiplex PCR. The source study handled its data this way. The number of nucleated cells in each sample was estimated from the amplification of reference gene primers within the assay. To quantify the absolute abundance of each unique TCRbeta CDR3 rearrangement, sequence reads were collapsed and filtered. For each sample, productive Simpson clonality was calculated as the square root of Simpson's diversity index across productive rearrangements. TCRdb obtained this table from immuneACCESS and retained in-frame rearrangements with V and J assigned. These tables miss some clones; where compared with another copy, unresolved V genes account for less than half of the shortfall, and the remainder is unexplained. V, J and clone size reflect that table, while D and trimming were determined from the DNA. This sample lists about 280,000 clones; approximately 90% were detected once. Approximately 4.2% of the sample is in the top ten clones.

The investigation overall reported the following: The quantity of clinical and demographic metadata differed by source and by participant and was supplied without curation.

Collaborating institutions collected whole blood in K2EDTA tubes following their own protocols. For TCRbeta analysis, collaborators shipped samples as frozen whole blood, isolated PBMCs, or DNA extracted from either of those sample types. The sequenced material came from peripheral blood. The chain employs TRBV12-3 or TRBV12-4 and TRBJ1-2; 7 middle bases align to TRBD1. The sequence derives from a man between 35 and 55 years old with acute or convalescent COVID-19. The CDR3: CASSRDSGGYTF. The DNA sequence reads TGTGCCAGCAGTCGGGACAGTGGTGGCTACACCTTC.